One and the same sample provided the 4 T cell receptor beta chains below, sequenced in a study of CD4 T cells in relation to SARS-CoV-2 and coronaviruses. The unexposed donors gave CD4+ T cells in about 2010-2018, prior to COVID-19. CD4+ T cells were isolated from the cells after about nine days of culture. No antigen has been assigned to these receptors. Produced via immunoSEQ multiplex PCR; TCRdb's table is partial and in-frame only. The repertoire holds 20,000 to 25,000 clones, with about four fifths as singletons. The material sequenced was CD4+ T cells from PBMCs, cultured in vitro. These receptors all stem from a human donor in good health.

V is TRBV5-4 and J is TRBJ2-7, with 7 bases that match TRBD2. The J call is uncertain, as TRBJ2-1 better fits the DNA end. The germline V gene has CDR1 SGHNT and CDR2 YYREEE (reference sequence). CDR3 length equals 15 residues. This chain's CDR3 is CASSYGTKSHNEQFF. The CDR3 nucleotides are TGTGCCAGCAGCTACGGGACTAAGTCCCACAATGAGCAGTTCTTC.

The chain links TRBV7-8 to TRBJ2-3, with 10 bases that match TRBD2. The junction had 21 bases not matched to a gene; V was cut back by 2 bases and J by 1 base. The CDR3 has 22 amino acids. Germline V gene lookup returns CDR1 SGHVS and CDR2 FQNEAQ. CDR3 loop: CASSLILPRAGGPEYGTDTQYF. CDR3 nucleotide sequence: TGTGCCAGCAGCTTAATCCTTCCCCGAGCGGGGGGGCCTGAATATGGCACAGATACGCAGTATTTT.

The rearrangement joins TRBV6-4 to TRBJ2-1, with 8 bases lining up with TRBD2. V lost 2 bases, J lost 2 bases, and 2 bases stayed unmatched. Germline-derived CDR1 and CDR2 are MRHNA and SNTAGT. The CDR3 is made up of 15 amino acids. CDR3 loop: CASSDPAGAYNEQFF. The CDR3 DNA is TGTGCCAGCAGTGACCCAGCGGGGGCCTACAATGAGCAGTTCTTC.

The chain uses TRBV6-2 or TRBV6-3 and TRBJ2-7; 10 nucleotides agree with TRBD1. Looked up from germline, CDR1 is MNHEY and CDR2 is SVGEGT. Unmatched junction bases numbered 3, after V lost 0 bases and J lost 1 base. The CDR3 consists of 16 residues. CDR3 loop: CASSYSRDRGSYEQYF. The CDR3 coding sequence is TGTGCCAGCAGTTACTCGCGGGACAGGGGATCCTACGAGCAGTACTTC.